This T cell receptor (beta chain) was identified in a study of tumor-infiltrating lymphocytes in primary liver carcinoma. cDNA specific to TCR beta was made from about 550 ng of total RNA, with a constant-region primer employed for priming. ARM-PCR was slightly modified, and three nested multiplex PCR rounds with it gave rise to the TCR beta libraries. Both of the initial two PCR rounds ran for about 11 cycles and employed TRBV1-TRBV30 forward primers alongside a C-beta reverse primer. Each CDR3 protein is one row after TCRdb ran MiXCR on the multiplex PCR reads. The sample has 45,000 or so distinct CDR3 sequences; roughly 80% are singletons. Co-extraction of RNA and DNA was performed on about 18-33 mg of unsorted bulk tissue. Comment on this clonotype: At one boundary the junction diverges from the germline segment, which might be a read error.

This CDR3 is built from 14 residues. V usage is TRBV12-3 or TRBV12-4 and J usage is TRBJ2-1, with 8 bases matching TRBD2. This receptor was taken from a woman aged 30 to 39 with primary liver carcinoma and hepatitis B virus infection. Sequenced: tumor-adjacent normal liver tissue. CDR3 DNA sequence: TGTGTCAGCAGTTTAACGGGAGGGCCCAGTGAGCAGTTCTTT. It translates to CVSSLTGGPSEQFF.